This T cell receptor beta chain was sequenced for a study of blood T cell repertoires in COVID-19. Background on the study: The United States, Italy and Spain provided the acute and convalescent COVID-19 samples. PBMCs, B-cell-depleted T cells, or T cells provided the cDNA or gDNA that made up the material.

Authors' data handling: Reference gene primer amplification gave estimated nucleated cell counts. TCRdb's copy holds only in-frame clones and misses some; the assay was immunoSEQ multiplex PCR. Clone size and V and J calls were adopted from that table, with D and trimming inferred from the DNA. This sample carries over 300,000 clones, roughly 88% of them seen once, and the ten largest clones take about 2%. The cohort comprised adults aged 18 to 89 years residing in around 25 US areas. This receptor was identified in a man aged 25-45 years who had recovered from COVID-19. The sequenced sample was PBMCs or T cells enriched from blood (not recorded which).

CDR3 DNA: TGTGCCAGCAGTTACGCGGAAACCGGGGAGCTGTTTTTT. This encodes CASSYAETGELFF. The chain combines TRBV6-2 or TRBV6-3 with TRBJ2-2; no clear D. CDR1 is MNHEY and CDR2 is SVGEGT in the germline V gene. V was shortened by 2 bases and J by 5 bases, with 6 bases between the two germline ends. This CDR3 region has 13 residues.